This T cell receptor (beta chain) was captured by sequencing in a study of shared clonotypes between healthy human individuals. The donors were adults (healthy and HIV-negative) with no recent acute infections or vaccinations. Trimming at V came to 5 bases and at J to 2 bases, leaving 4 bases not matched to a gene. The length of the CDR3 is 15 residues. The germline gives CDR1 LNHDA, CDR2 SQIVND (reference sequence). Clones were sequenced by immunoSEQ multiplex PCR, and TCRdb holds only the in-frame ones, with some missing. Here the sample spans about 520,000 clones, 60% to 80% being singletons. The sequencing input was PBMCs. This rearrangement joins TRBV19 to TRBJ2-1; 9 bases agree with TRBD2. The receptor's source is a woman aged 35 to 49 in good health. Some clones in this sample may be carry-over from other donors' samples. The CDR3 nucleotides are TGTGCCAGTAGTTCCCTAGCGGGACCCTACAATGAGCAGTTCTTC. Encoded protein: CASSSLAGPYNEQFF.